This T cell receptor (beta chain) is from a study of blood T cell repertoires in COVID-19. At the level of the study: Sites in the United States, Italy and Spain provided acute and convalescent COVID-19 samples. Nucleic acid was either cDNA or gDNA, and it came from T cells, B-cell-depleted T cells, or PBMCs.

Clones were read by immunoSEQ multiplex PCR, and TCRdb kept only the in-frame ones, dropping some. The data hold 90,000 to 130,000 clones, with about 75% observed a single time. This CDR3 is built from 14 residues. Germline CDR1 SGHTA, CDR2 FQGNSA. Losses at the gene ends were 5 bases for V and 6 bases for J; bases not matched to a gene: 6. The chain employs TRBV7-2 and TRBJ2-1; 8 bases map to TRBD1. This sequence originates from a woman over 75 with active or convalescent COVID-19. The sample was peripheral blood. CDR3 sequence (DNA): TGTGCCAGCAGCCCCCGGACAGGGCTCAATGAGCAGTTCTTC. Protein product: CASSPRTGLNEQFF.